Following are 8 T cell receptor beta chains from one sample sequenced in a study of neurological immune-mediated disorders (dated by TCRdb to about 2019). Library construction relied on 5' RACE. Sequenced using an Illumina HiSeq 2500. TCRdb applied fastp at Q25 and MiXCR to the public reads, then kept only in-frame beta chains. Entries that share a CDR3 protein sequence are merged under the most common genes and DNA. A total of more than 20,000 distinct CDR3 sequences appear in this sample, 2% to 3% of them only once. The top ten hold about 2.3% of the sample. Sequencing used PBMCs. The receptors stem from a woman aged 50 to 65 with multiple sclerosis.

In its sample, this clonotype was seen many times. The gene calls are TRBV20-1 and TRBJ2-2; tentative D call: TRBD1 (6 bases). Germline lookup yields CDR1 DFQATT and CDR2 SNEGSKA (reference sequence). Trimming took 6 bases from V and 4 from J, leaving 12 bases between them. This CDR3 has 13 residues. This CDR3 reads CSAGDTRTGELFF. CDR3 sequence (DNA): TGCAGTGCGGGGGACACTCGCACCGGGGAGCTGTTTTTT.

This clonotype was detected many times. The V call is TRBV4-3, the J call TRBJ2-1; 10 bases align to TRBD2. The V gene end was trimmed by 0 bases and the J gene end by 4 bases; junction bases not matched to a gene: 3. This CDR3 spans 16 amino acids. Germline values: CDR1 LGHNA, CDR2 YSLEER. CDR3 sequence: CASSQDPGLAYNEQFF. DNA of the CDR3: TGCGCCAGCAGCCAAGATCCGGGACTAGCGTACAATGAGCAGTTCTTC.

This clonotype has a count of ten or more. The germline gene is not matched at one end of the junction; a read error may be the cause. This chain links TRBV25-1 with TRBJ1-3, with D possibly matching TRBD1 (5 bases). This CDR3 has 13 amino acids. CDR1 and CDR2 (germline): MGHDK, SYGVNS. CDR3 in amino acids: CASSLGDLTETNF. Written as DNA, the CDR3 is TGTGCCAGCAGTTTGGGGGACTTGACGGAGACTAATTTT.

This clonotype was observed many times. J is TRBJ2-7 and V is TRBV20-1, with a possible D match to TRBD2 (6 bases). Trimming took 6 bases from V and 5 from J, leaving 17 bases between them. CDR1 and CDR2 (germline): DFQATT, SNEGSKA (reference sequence). This CDR3 is built from 13 residues. CDR3 loop: CSARLVSRHEQYF. The CDR3 bases are TGCAGTGCCCGACTAGTCTCGAGACACGAGCAGTACTTC.

This clonotype was seen at least ten times. Here the CDR3 DNA reads TGCAGCGCTACGGGACTAGCGGGAGTAGGTGGGGAGCTGTTTTTT. Residues: CSATGLAGVGGELFF. The rearrangement links TRBV29-1 to TRBJ2-2, with 14 nucleotides matching TRBD2. Germline lookup yields CDR1 SQVTM and CDR2 ANQGSEA. J was trimmed by 8 bases and V by 7 bases; bases with no gene match: 9. This CDR3 comprises 15 residues.

This clonotype showed up many times. The genes are TRBV7-2 and TRBJ2-7; no firm D call. V gave up 4 bases and J gave up 0 bases, with 7 bases separating them. CDR3 length: 13 amino acids. Germline-derived CDR1 and CDR2 are SGHTA and FQGNSA. CDR3 amino acids: CASSSKASYEQYF. In DNA, the CDR3 is TGTGCCAGCAGCTCCAAGGCCTCCTACGAGCAGTACTTC.

This clonotype was detected many times. The chain is built from TRBV20-1 and TRBJ1-6, with D uncertain. The V gene lost 2 bases and the J gene lost 0 bases, with 5 bases spanning the gap. The CDR3 extends over 14 amino acids. Germline V gene lookup returns CDR1 DFQATT and CDR2 SNEGSKA (reference sequence). The CDR3: CSARMSSYNSPLHF. DNA for the CDR3: TGCAGTGCTAGAATGAGCTCCTATAATTCACCCCTCCACTTT.

At least ten counts were recorded for this clonotype. V gene TRBV12-3 or TRBV12-4 combines with J gene TRBJ2-1; perhaps TRBD2 as D (7 bases). Trimming shortened V by 5 bases and J by 9 bases, and 8 bases separated the two germline ends. The CDR3 totals 11 residues. This CDR3 reads CASSRGAEQFF. Here the CDR3 DNA reads TGTGCCAGCAGTCGGGGGGCTGAGCAGTTCTTC.